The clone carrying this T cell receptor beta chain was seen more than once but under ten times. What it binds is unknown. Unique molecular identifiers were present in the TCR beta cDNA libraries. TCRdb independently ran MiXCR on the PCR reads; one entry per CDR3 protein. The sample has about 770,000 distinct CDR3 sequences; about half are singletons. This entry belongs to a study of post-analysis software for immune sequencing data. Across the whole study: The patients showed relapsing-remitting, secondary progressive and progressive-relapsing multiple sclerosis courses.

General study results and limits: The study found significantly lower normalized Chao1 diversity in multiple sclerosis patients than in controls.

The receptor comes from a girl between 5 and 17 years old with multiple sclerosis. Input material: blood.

CDR3 region: CASSQVIGADSSYNEQFF. CDR3 nucleotide sequence: TGTGCCAGCAGCCAAGTAATCGGAGCGGATAGCTCCTACAATGAGCAGTTCTTC. The chain carries TRBV4-2 and TRBJ2-1; possible D gene TRBD2, 5 bases. Germline lookup yields CDR1 LGHNA and CDR2 YNFKEQ. The CDR3 consists of 18 residues. V was cut by 1 base and J by 0 bases, with 16 bases left in between.